This T cell receptor beta chain was captured in a study of blood T cell repertoires in COVID-19. Study summary: T cells, B-cell-depleted T cells, or PBMCs provided the cDNA or gDNA that served as material.

As handled by the study authors: Estimated nucleated cell counts came from reference gene primer amplification. Method: immunoSEQ multiplex PCR; TCRdb's copy keeps in-frame clones and lacks some. V and J calls and clone size follow that table, whereas D and trimming were derived from the DNA. The table has fewer than 250,000 clones, roughly nine tenths seen once. Trimming took 1 base from V and 4 from J, leaving 7 bases between them. The CDR3 sequence is 13 residues long. Per germline, CDR1 SEHNR and CDR2 FQNEAQ (reference sequence). This rearrangement joins TRBV7-9 to TRBJ1-2; D call uncertain. Sequenced sample: peripheral blood. The receptor's source is a middle-aged man with acute or convalescent COVID-19. The CDR3 protein is CASSLGPGYGYTF. CDR3 bases: TGTGCCAGCAGCTTAGGGCCGGGCTATGGCTACACCTTC.